This TCR beta chain was observed in a study of cytomegalovirus exposure and HLA in healthy donors. V gave up 7 bases and J gave up 8 bases, with 18 bases separating them. The CDR3 length is 14 residues. Germline-derived CDR1 and CDR2 are MNHEY and SVGAGI. Points from the study as a whole: CMV serostatus was the sole immune exposure information available.

Amplification used 60 Vbeta primers and 13 Jbeta primers. Assay used: immunoSEQ multiplex PCR; TCRdb lists only in-frame clones, some missing. The data hold approximately 150,000 clones, with almost 80% observed a single time. Points on this clone: Its antigen is currently unknown.

The sample comprised PBMCs. The genes are TRBV6-5 and TRBJ2-1; TRBD2 might be the D (5 bases). The clonotype originates from a man between 40 and 49 years old in good health and CMV-seropositive. CDR3 coding DNA: TGTGCCAGCAACGACTACGGGGATCTCGATGAGCAGTTCTTC. Translation: CASNDYGDLDEQFF.